These 20 T cell receptor beta chains came from one sample sequenced in a study of a mutant IDH1 vaccine in newly diagnosed glioma. The time point here: week 11, during vaccination. Vaccination used 300 ug of mutant IDH1 20-mer peptide per dose, with topical imiquimod. These receptors' antigens are unknown. Data came from immunoSEQ multiplex PCR; TCRdb stores just in-frame clones and leaves some out. The sample carries about 36,000 clones, 75% to 90% recorded once. The specimen comprised peripheral blood mononuclear cells (PBMCs), sampled from a glioma patient whose treatment included an IDH1 peptide vaccine. All receptors come from a woman in her 30s with glioma. Some clones in this sample may be carry-over from other donors' samples.

The chain combines TRBV6-1 with TRBJ2-1; 11 bases align to TRBD2. The CDR3 extends over 13 amino acids. Per germline, CDR1 MNHNS and CDR2 SASEGT. CDR3 bases: TGTGCGATTACTAGCGGGAGAGGGGATGAGCAGTTCTTC. Encoded protein: CAITSGRGDEQFF.

The chain has TRBV4-1 and TRBJ2-3, with D possibly being TRBD2 (6 bases). Trimming pared 2 bases from V and 2 bases from J, leaving 14 bases between. Germline V gene sequence: CDR1 MGHRA, CDR2 YSYEKL. This CDR3 is built from 16 residues. DNA of the CDR3: TGCGCCAGCAGCCAAAAGGGAGGCAGGGTCACAGATACGCAGTATTTT. Translation: CASSQKGGRVTDTQYF.

V and J are TRBV5-6 and TRBJ2-5; 13 positions match TRBD2. With 4 bases clipped from V and 5 bases from J, the junction kept 8 bases outside the gene matches. The length of the CDR3 is 16 residues. CDR1 and CDR2 (germline): SGHDT, YYEEEE. CDR3 coding DNA: TGTGCCAGCAGCCAAGCCGGGACTAGCGGGACGGAGACCCAGTACTTC. Translation gives CASSQAGTSGTETQYF. The entire variable domain, with the rest obtained from reference TRBV5-6 and TRBJ2-5, is as follows: DAGVTQSPTHLIKTRGQQVTLRCSPKSGHDTVSWYQQALGQGPQFIFQYYEEEERQRGNFPDRFSGHQFPNYSSELNVNALLLGDSALYLCASSQAGTSGTETQYFGPGTRLLVL.

Of note for this clone: At the DNA level, this CDR3 is encoded by other sequences in the same sample as well. CDR3 nucleotides: TGCGCCAGCAGCTTGGGACAGGGAGAGACCCAGTACTTC. Its protein is CASSLGQGETQYF. The rearrangement uses TRBV5-1 and TRBJ2-5; 7 bases match TRBD1. CDR3 length: 13 residues. Germline V gene sequence: CDR1 SGHRS, CDR2 YFSETQ. Germline trimming cut 0 bases from V and 4 bases from J; bases unmatched to any gene: 0.

The rearrangement links TRBV19 to TRBJ1-5, with D possibly matching TRBD1 (6 bases). This CDR3 has 13 residues. Trimming cost V 6 bases and J 8 bases, with 14 bases left between them. Germline-derived CDR1 and CDR2 are LNHDA and SQIVND (reference sequence). CDR3 sequence: CASRSGASEPQHF. The CDR3 DNA reads as TGTGCCAGTAGGTCAGGGGCGAGTGAGCCCCAGCATTTT. The full variable domain, in which reference TRBV19 and TRBJ1-5 provide the parts outside the CDR3, is DGGITQSPKYLFRKEGQNVTLSCEQNLNHDAMYWYRQDPGQGLRLIYYSQIVNDFQKGDIAEGYSVSREKKESFPLTVTSAQKNPTAFYLCASRSGASEPQHFGDGTRLSIL.

The genes are TRBV14 and TRBJ1-2; 8 positions match TRBD1. CDR1 and CDR2 (germline): SGHDN, FVKESK. Germline trimming cut 4 bases from V and 0 bases from J; bases unmatched to any gene: 4. The CDR3 sequence is 15 residues long. CDR3 in DNA: TGTGCCAGCAGCCGACCGGGACAGGCTAACTATGGCTACACCTTC. Its protein product is CASSRPGQANYGYTF.

The J gene is TRBJ2-1, the V gene TRBV4-2; D unclear. Germline CDR1 is LGHNA and CDR2 is YNFKEQ. The V and J ends lost 1 base and 7 bases respectively, with 2 bases between them. This CDR3 comprises 11 residues. The CDR3 here is CASSQVNEQFF. The CDR3, as DNA: TGTGCCAGCAGCCAAGTGAATGAGCAGTTCTTC.

The chain uses TRBV4-1 and TRBJ2-5; TRBD1 or TRBD2 may be the D gene (5 bases each). Trimming pared 0 bases from V and 2 bases from J, leaving 19 bases between. The germline CDR1 and CDR2 sequences are MGHRA and YSYEKL. This CDR3 comprises 18 residues. CDR3 sequence reads: CASSQDYRQGEGQETQYF. The CDR3 DNA follows: TGCGCCAGCAGCCAAGATTACAGGCAGGGAGAGGGTCAAGAGACCCAGTACTTC.

This clone has just one count. This chain links TRBV5-4 with TRBJ2-7; 7 bases are a match to TRBD2. V lost 5 bases to trimming and J lost 2 bases; unmatched junction nucleotides: 4. Germline V gene sequence: CDR1 SGHNT, CDR2 YYREEE (reference sequence). CDR3 length: 13 amino acids. The CDR3: CASRMAGAYEQYF. The CDR3 region has the DNA TGTGCCAGCAGAATGGCGGGGGCCTACGAGCAGTACTTC.

The rearrangement joins TRBV4-2 to TRBJ2-1; D uncertain. Looked up from germline, CDR1 is LGHNA and CDR2 is YNFKEQ. With 0 bases removed from V and 2 bases from J, the gap between germline ends came to 11 bases. There are 16 residues in the CDR3. The CDR3 DNA follows: TGTGCCAGCAGCCAAGATCTGCGGTCCACCTACAATGAGCAGTTCTTC. Translated: CASSQDLRSTYNEQFF.

This chain uses TRBV29-1 with TRBJ2-5; a weak D match, TRBD1 (6 bases). Trimming took 2 bases from V and 2 from J, leaving 15 bases between them. CDR1 is SQVTM, CDR2 ANQGSEA, per germline. The CDR3 is 15 residues long. CDR3 DNA: TGCAGCGTTGAAAGGGCAGGGGATACACAAGAGACCCAGTACTTC. This encodes CSVERAGDTQETQYF.

V and J are TRBV6-5 and TRBJ2-7; 8 nucleotides agree with TRBD1. This CDR3 contains 13 residues. The germline gives CDR1 MNHEY, CDR2 SVGAGI. Trimming removed 4 bases from V and 6 bases from J; junction bases left unmatched: 5. The CDR3 reads CASSSYRGSEQYF. The DNA for the CDR3 is TGTGCCAGCAGTTCATACAGGGGGTCCGAGCAGTACTTC.

This chain connects TRBV11-2 to TRBJ1-1, with a weak D call TRBD1 (6 bases). This CDR3 is 13 amino acids long. Germline V gene lookup returns CDR1 SGHAT and CDR2 FQNNGV. V was pared by 2 bases and J by 5 bases, with 9 bases between. The CDR3 reads CASSLHRETEAFF. In nucleotides, the CDR3 is TGTGCCAGCAGCTTACACAGGGAGACTGAAGCTTTCTTT.

The chain uses TRBV5-5 and TRBJ1-1; TRBD1 is a possible D gene (6 bases). With 4 bases removed from V and 1 base from J, the gap between germline ends came to 17 bases. This CDR3 has 16 residues. Germline CDR1 and CDR2: SGHKS and YYEKEE (reference sequence). CDR3 protein: CASSQEGGVTNTEAFF. DNA for the CDR3: TGTGCCAGCAGCCAAGAGGGGGGAGTTACGAACACTGAAGCTTTCTTT.

This sequence joins TRBV6-5 and TRBJ1-1, with no clear D. The V and J ends lost 10 bases and 6 bases respectively, with 12 bases between them. This CDR3 has 11 residues. Germline CDR1 is MNHEY and CDR2 is SVGAGI. The DNA for the CDR3 is TGTGCCACAAGGAGCTGGGCTGAAGCTTTCTTT. The encoded protein is CATRSWAEAFF.

The chain combines TRBV4-2 with TRBJ2-7; D gene ambiguous. The CDR3 consists of 11 residues. Germline loops: CDR1 LGHNA, CDR2 YNFKEQ. V lost 1 base and J 7 bases, leaving 5 bases between the germline ends. CDR3 nucleotides: TGTGCCAGCAGCCAAGTTATAGAGCAGTACTTC. Amino acid sequence: CASSQVIEQYF.

The chain couples TRBV5-1 to TRBJ2-5, with 7 bases matching TRBD2. CDR1 is SGHRS and CDR2 is YFSETQ in the germline V gene. The CDR3 length is 13 residues. Trimming cost V 4 bases and J 4 bases; bases outside gene matches: 4. The CDR3 sequence: CASSPRELETQYF. The CDR3 DNA reads as TGCGCCAGCAGCCCGCGGGAGCTAGAGACCCAGTACTTC.

This clone was recorded a few times. V is TRBV19 and J is TRBJ2-3, with 8 bases lining up with TRBD1. V lost 3 bases, J lost 0 bases, and 2 bases stayed unmatched. The CDR3 length is 15 residues. Germline V gene lookup returns CDR1 LNHDA and CDR2 SQIVND (reference sequence). The DNA for the CDR3 is TGTGCCAGTAGTATGGGGACAGGAAGCACAGATACGCAGTATTTT. It encodes CASSMGTGSTDTQYF. The whole variable domain, remainder taken from reference TRBV19 and TRBJ2-3, is DGGITQSPKYLFRKEGQNVTLSCEQNLNHDAMYWYRQDPGQGLRLIYYSQIVNDFQKGDIAEGYSVSREKKESFPLTVTSAQKNPTAFYLCASSMGTGSTDTQYFGPGTRLTVL.

The V and J genes are TRBV27 and TRBJ1-4; 7 bases fit TRBD1. Germline CDR1 and CDR2: MNHEY and SMNVEV (reference sequence). There are 13 residues in the CDR3. The trim removed 5 bases at V and 6 bases at J, leaving 3 bases unmatched. The DNA of the CDR3 is TGTGCCAGCAGTCCGCAGGGGGATGAAAAACTGTTTTTT. It yields the protein CASSPQGDEKLFF.

The V and J genes are TRBV15 and TRBJ2-5; the match to TRBD1 covers 7 bases. The CDR3 totals 14 residues. Trimming cost V 5 bases and J 0 bases; bases outside gene matches: 3. The germline CDR1 and CDR2 sequences are LNHNV and YYDKDF (reference sequence). CDR3 amino acids: CATSVGQNQETQYF. The CDR3 coding sequence is TGTGCCACCAGCGTGGGACAGAACCAAGAGACCCAGTACTTC. Drawing the rest from reference TRBV15 and TRBJ2-5, the complete variable domain is DAMVIQNPRYQVTQFGKPVTLSCSQTLNHNVMYWYQQKSSQAPKLLFHYYDKDFNNEADTPDNFQSRRPNTSFCFLDIRSPGLGDTAMYLCATSVGQNQETQYFGPGTRLLVL.